Shown below are 9 T cell receptor beta chains from a single sample sequenced in a study of early T cells in non-severe SARS-CoV-2 infection. From the 5' RACE reads, TCRdb called clonotypes with MiXCR, one entry per CDR3 protein. The sample yields 75,000 to 100,000 distinct CDR3 sequences, 14% seen once. Sequencing was carried out using whole blood. These receptors all stem from an adult who was a healthcare worker with PCR-confirmed SARS-CoV-2 infection or an uninfected control (not recorded which).

This clonotype was seen a few times. The gene calls are TRBV7-9 and TRBJ1-5; TRBD1 aligns across 8 bases. Per the germline V gene, CDR1 is SEHNR and CDR2 is FQNEAQ (reference sequence). The CDR3 spans 17 residues. With V trimmed by 3 bases and J by 2 bases, 9 bases remained unmatched. CDR3 bases: TGTGCCAGCAGCTTGGGACAGGATAGCGTCGGCAATCAGCCCCAGCATTTT. As protein: CASSLGQDSVGNQPQHF.

Many counts were recorded for this clonotype. The gene calls are TRBV30 and TRBJ1-1; possibly TRBD1 for D (5 bases). Trimming shortened V by 0 bases and J by 10 bases, and 12 bases separated the two germline ends. Germline V CDR1 and CDR2: GTSNPN, SVGIG (reference sequence). This CDR3 contains 12 residues. The CDR3 sequence: CAWSVMTGGAFF. DNA for the CDR3: TGTGCCTGGAGTGTTATGACGGGGGGAGCTTTCTTT.

The CDR3 nucleotides read TGTGCCAGCAGTCTAGGACAGTGGTCCTACGAGCAGTACTTC. Translation: CASSLGQWSYEQYF. The rearrangement uses TRBV27 and TRBJ2-7, with a possible D match to TRBD1 (6 bases). The CDR3 has 14 amino acids. From germline, CDR1 is MNHEY and CDR2 SMNVEV (reference sequence). With 5 bases removed from V and 1 base from J, the gap between germline ends came to 12 bases.

This clonotype came up a few times. The chain has TRBV19 and TRBJ2-6; D ambiguous. Germline V gene data show CDR1 as LNHDA and CDR2 as SQIVND (reference sequence). The CDR3 loop spans 13 amino acids. Deletions cut 2 bases from V and 13 bases from J, with 12 bases between. CDR3 DNA: TGTGCCAGTAGTATAAGAAGCCTAGGAGTCCTGACTTTC. Residues: CASSIRSLGVLTF. Complete variable domain (other parts from reference TRBV19 and TRBJ2-6): DGGITQSPKYLFRKEGQNVTLSCEQNLNHDAMYWYRQDPGQGLRLIYYSQIVNDFQKGDIAEGYSVSREKKESFPLTVTSAQKNPTAFYLCASSIRSLGVLTFGAGSRLTVL.

This clonotype was seen more than once but under ten times. CDR3 protein: CASIPNIAGGTDTQYF. In DNA, the CDR3 is TGTGCCAGCATCCCTAACATAGCGGGAGGGACAGATACGCAGTATTTT. The chain links TRBV7-9 to TRBJ2-3, with 11 bases that match TRBD2. There are 16 residues in the CDR3. V lost 7 bases to trimming and J lost 3 bases; unmatched junction nucleotides: 9. Germline V CDR1 and CDR2: SEHNR, FQNEAQ (reference sequence).

The gene calls are TRBV4-1 and TRBJ2-1; no clear D. Germline loops: CDR1 MGHRA, CDR2 YSYEKL. The CDR3 has 13 residues. Trimming pared 1 base from V and 4 bases from J, leaving 5 bases between. Written as DNA, the CDR3 is TGCGCCAGCAGCCAAGTCCCGTACAATGAGCAGTTCTTC. The encoded protein is CASSQVPYNEQFF.

This clonotype was detected many times. The chain recombines TRBV5-6 with TRBJ1-1; the D gene is possibly TRBD1 (6 bases). This CDR3 has 17 residues. V was shortened by 1 base and J by 0 bases, with 16 bases between the two germline ends. Germline V gives CDR1 SGHDT, CDR2 YYEEEE. CDR3 bases: TGTGCCAGCAGCTTGCTAGGAGGGGGTGTTTTGAACACTGAAGCTTTCTTT. Translating gives CASSLLGGGVLNTEAFF. The full variable domain, its missing parts supplied by reference TRBV5-6 and TRBJ1-1, is DAGVTQSPTHLIKTRGQQVTLRCSPKSGHDTVSWYQQALGQGPQFIFQYYEEEERQRGNFPDRFSGHQFPNYSSELNVNALLLGDSALYLCASSLLGGGVLNTEAFFGQGTRLTVV.

This clonotype occurred many times. The rearrangement links TRBV11-2 to TRBJ2-1; 8 bases fit TRBD1. CDR1 SGHAT and CDR2 FQNNGV come from the germline V gene. This CDR3 is 17 amino acids long. V was pared by 5 bases and J by 7 bases, with 16 bases of the junction left unmatched. In DNA form, the CDR3 reads TGTGCCAGCAGCCAGGATCCCTCGCAGGGGGCGGGTAATGAGCAGTTCTTC. This codes for CASSQDPSQGAGNEQFF.

The chain joins TRBV2 to TRBJ1-5; tentative D call: TRBD1 (5 bases). The CDR3 length is 12 residues. Deletions cut 8 bases from V and 7 bases from J, with 12 bases between. CDR1 is SNHLY and CDR2 is FYNNEI in the germline V gene. DNA of the CDR3: TGTGCCAGCGGGGGGAGTATCCAGCCCCAGCATTTT. The encoded protein is CASGGSIQPQHF. The full variable domain, in which reference TRBV2 and TRBJ1-5 provide the parts outside the CDR3, is EPEVTQTPSHQVTQMGQEVILRCVPISNHLYFYWYRQILGQKVEFLVSFYNNEISEKSEIFDDQFSVERPDGSNFTLKIRSTKLEDSAMYFCASGGSIQPQHFGDGTRLSIL.